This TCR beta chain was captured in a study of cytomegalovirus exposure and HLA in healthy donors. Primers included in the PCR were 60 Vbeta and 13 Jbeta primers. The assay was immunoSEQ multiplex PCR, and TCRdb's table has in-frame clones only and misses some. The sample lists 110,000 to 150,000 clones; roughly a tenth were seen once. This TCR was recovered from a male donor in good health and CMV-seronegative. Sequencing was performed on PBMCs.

The CDR3 nucleotides read TGCGCCAGCAGCCCCGGGGGGCTCACAGATACGCAGTATTTT. Protein: CASSPGGLTDTQYF. The chain employs TRBV4-3 and TRBJ2-3, with a weak D call TRBD2 (7 bases). The V gene lost 4 bases and the J gene lost 2 bases, with 10 bases spanning the gap. This CDR3 is 14 amino acids long. Looked up from germline, CDR1 is LGHNA and CDR2 is YSLEER.